The 32 T cell receptor beta chains below come from one sample, sequenced in a study of cytomegalovirus exposure and HLA in healthy donors. Repertoires were generated with immunoSEQ multiplex PCR, while TCRdb's copy carries only in-frame clones and drops some. The data contain fewer than 400,000 clones, 75% to 90% of them singletons. Input material: PBMCs. These receptors were collected from a woman aged 18-30 years in good health and CMV-seronegative.

This clone has ten or more counts. The rearrangement uses TRBV30 and TRBJ1-1; 7 nucleotides agree with TRBD1. The V and J ends lost 1 base and 7 bases, in that order; junction bases with no gene match: 6. The CDR3 has 13 amino acids. In germline, CDR1 is GTSNPN, CDR2 SVGIG (reference sequence). The CDR3 nucleotides read TGTGCCTGGAGTGGACAGGGTGTGAATGAAGCTTTCTTT. Translated: CAWSGQGVNEAFF. Filled out from reference TRBV30 and TRBJ1-1, the complete variable domain reads SQTIHQWPATLVQPVGSPLSLECTVEGTSNPNLYWYRQAAGRGLQLLFYSVGIGQISSEVPQNLSASRPQDRQFILSSKKLLLSDSGFYLCAWSGQGVNEAFFGQGTRLTVV.

This chain joins TRBV11-3 and TRBJ2-7; 8 positions match TRBD2. The CDR3 has 18 residues. J lost 2 bases, V lost 0 bases, and 12 bases had no gene match. Per the germline V gene, CDR1 is SGHNT and CDR2 is YENEEA. The CDR3 reads CASSLELAENSQAYEQYF. The CDR3 DNA is TGTGCCAGCAGCTTAGAACTAGCGGAGAATTCCCAAGCCTACGAGCAGTACTTC.

This clone has just one count. The J gene is TRBJ2-3, the V gene TRBV27; 10 nucleotides line up with TRBD1. The ends lost 1 base at V and 4 bases at J; junction bases unmatched: 2. The CDR3 spans 15 residues. Germline CDR1 reads MNHEY; CDR2 reads SMNVEV (reference sequence). The CDR3 coding sequence is TGTGCCAGCAGTTTATGGGGGACAGGGGCAGATACGCAGTATTTT. This encodes CASSLWGTGADTQYF.

V is TRBV19 and J is TRBJ1-1; perhaps TRBD1 as D (6 bases). The CDR3 length is 16 residues. The V and J ends lost 3 bases and 0 bases respectively, with 14 bases between them. Looked up from germline, CDR1 is LNHDA and CDR2 is SQIVND (reference sequence). CDR3 in DNA: TGTGCCAGTAGTATTGAGGGGGGGGCAGTGAACACTGAAGCTTTCTTT. Its protein is CASSIEGGAVNTEAFF.

The chain has TRBV5-6 and TRBJ2-7, with D perhaps TRBD1 (6 bases). The V end was cut by 5 bases, the J end by 3 bases, with 21 bases between. The CDR3 extends over 16 amino acids. CDR1 is SGHDT, CDR2 YYEEEE, per germline. Here the CDR3 DNA reads TGTGCCAGCAGACGAACTACAGGGTTGGGGGTCTACGAGCAGTACTTC. Translating gives CASRRTTGLGVYEQYF.

V usage is TRBV7-2 and J usage is TRBJ1-2; D possibly corresponds to TRBD1 (5 bases). CDR1 SGHTA and CDR2 FQGNSA come from the germline V gene. Trimming stripped 5 bases from V and 8 bases from J, with 15 bases between. This CDR3 region has 13 residues. CDR3 DNA: TGTGCCAGCAGCCCCCCGCAGGGAATCGGCTACACCTTC. Protein product: CASSPPQGIGYTF.

The CDR3 region is CASSLSRQAGELFF. CDR3 nucleotide sequence: TGTGCCAGCAGTTTATCCAGGCAAGCCGGGGAGCTGTTTTTT. This rearrangement joins TRBV27 to TRBJ2-2; no reliable D call. The CDR3 is 14 residues long. Germline CDR1 MNHEY, CDR2 SMNVEV (reference sequence). V lost 0 bases to trimming and J lost 6 bases, with 8 bases between them.

The J gene is TRBJ1-3, the V gene TRBV4-3, with D possibly TRBD1 on 6 matching bases. The CDR3 loop spans 15 amino acids. Germline V CDR1 and CDR2: LGHNA, YSLEER. V lost 1 base and J 4 bases, leaving 11 bases between the germline ends. DNA of the CDR3: TGCGCCAGCAGCCAAGCCGCAGGGGTCGGAAACACCATATATTTT. Its translation: CASSQAAGVGNTIYF.

The chain carries TRBV19 and TRBJ2-7; TRBD1 matches at 9 bases. CDR3 size: 14 residues. Per germline, CDR1 LNHDA and CDR2 SQIVND (reference sequence). V was clipped by 1 base and J by 9 bases; unmatched bases: 7. In DNA, the CDR3 is TGTGCCAGTAGTATAGTTGAACAGGGGGCTGGGCAGTACTTC. It translates to CASSIVEQGAGQYF.

V is TRBV7-6 and J is TRBJ2-5; no definite D call. Per germline, CDR1 SGHVS and CDR2 FNYEAQ. The V and J ends lost 3 bases and 4 bases respectively, with 9 bases between them. This CDR3 contains 13 residues. As DNA, the CDR3 is TGTGCCAGCAGCTTGTTGCGTGGAGAGACCCAGTACTTC. This sequence encodes CASSLLRGETQYF.

This rearrangement joins TRBV28 to TRBJ2-5; maybe TRBD1 (5 bases). The CDR3 totals 12 residues. Trimming pared 7 bases from V and 3 bases from J, leaving 9 bases between. The germline gives CDR1 MDHEN, CDR2 SYDVKM. The CDR3 DNA reads as TGTGCCAGCACCGACAGAGAAGAGACCCAGTACTTC. It is translated as CASTDREETQYF.

V usage is TRBV7-8 and J usage is TRBJ1-5; 8 bases line up with TRBD1. Per the germline V gene, CDR1 is SGHVS and CDR2 is FQNEAQ. V lost 5 bases and J lost 7; bases outside the gene matches: 16. The CDR3 covers 17 residues. The CDR3 DNA reads TGTGCCAGCAGCCCCCATCCTAGACAGGGGAGATACCAGCCCCAGCATTTT. Translated, it gives CASSPHPRQGRYQPQHF.

The chain is built from TRBV5-1 and TRBJ2-2; perhaps TRBD2 as D (5 bases). Trimming removed 4 bases from V and 4 bases from J, with 11 bases in between. CDR3 length: 14 residues. Germline assignment: CDR1 SGHRS and CDR2 YFSETQ. The CDR3 DNA follows: TGCGCCAGCAGCGTAGAGGGTCCCACCGGGGAGCTGTTTTTT. This translates into CASSVEGPTGELFF.

The count of this clone is one. The chain has TRBV2 and TRBJ1-4; a weak D match, TRBD1 (5 bases). The CDR3 has 14 residues. CDR1 SNHLY and CDR2 FYNNEI come from the germline V gene. The V and J ends lost 5 bases and 8 bases respectively, with 15 bases between them. The CDR3: CASSPGLSYEKLFF. CDR3 DNA: TGTGCCAGCAGTCCAGGGTTATCATACGAAAAACTGTTTTTT.

This clone was found once. The rearrangement joins TRBV25-1 to TRBJ2-1, with 10 bases matching TRBD2. Losses at the gene ends were 8 bases for V and 10 bases for J; bases not matched to a gene: 8. This CDR3 is 13 amino acids long. CDR1 is MGHDK, CDR2 SYGVNS, per germline. CDR3 DNA: TGTGCCAGCGGGGACAGCGGGAGGGTAGAGCAGTTCTTC. Its protein product is CASGDSGRVEQFF.

Remarks on this clone: This CDR3 is also generated by other DNA sequences in the sample. This sequence joins TRBV25-1 and TRBJ1-5; D call uncertain. CDR3 length: 14 residues. Per the germline V gene, CDR1 is MGHDK and CDR2 is SYGVNS. Deletions cut 1 base from V and 0 bases from J, with 4 bases between. The CDR3: CASSESGSNQPQHF. CDR3 bases: TGTGCCAGCAGTGAATCGGGTAGCAATCAGCCCCAGCATTTT.

This clone was picked up a small number of times. This sample includes further DNA sequences coding for the same CDR3. V usage is TRBV5-1 and J usage is TRBJ1-1; D is possibly TRBD1 (5 bases). The CDR3 has 14 amino acids. The germline V gene encodes CDR1 SGHRS and CDR2 YFSETQ. V was shortened by 0 bases and J by 3 bases, with 9 bases between the two germline ends. The DNA of the CDR3 is TGCGCCAGCAGCTTGGGGCAGGGCCACACTGAAGCTTTCTTT. This gives the protein CASSLGQGHTEAFF.

This sequence joins TRBV2 and TRBJ2-7; 7 bases match TRBD1. The germline CDR1 and CDR2 sequences are SNHLY and FYNNEI. This CDR3 region has 14 residues. V was clipped by 3 bases and J by 2 bases; unmatched bases: 4. Here the CDR3 DNA reads TGTGCCAGCAGTGAGCAGGGGGTGGCCTACGAGCAGTACTTC. Translating gives CASSEQGVAYEQYF.

The rearrangement links TRBV27 to TRBJ2-7; TRBD1 agrees at 9 bases. V was pared by 6 bases and J by 1 base, with 7 bases of the junction left unmatched. CDR1 and CDR2 from the germline V gene are MNHEY and SMNVEV (reference sequence). The CDR3 contains 15 residues. CDR3 in amino acids: CASRTGQGYSYEQYF. The CDR3 nucleotides are TGTGCCAGCAGAACAGGACAGGGGTATTCCTACGAGCAGTACTTC.

This rearrangement joins TRBV11-2 to TRBJ2-7, with 7 positions matching TRBD1. There are 15 residues in the CDR3. From germline, CDR1 is SGHAT and CDR2 FQNNGV. The V gene end was trimmed by 0 bases and the J gene end by 6 bases; junction bases not matched to a gene: 8. This CDR3 is CASSLEVTGYSEQYF. CDR3 nucleotide sequence: TGTGCCAGCAGCTTAGAAGTGACAGGGTATTCCGAGCAGTACTTC.

The chain's CDR3 is CASSLDRGPEQYF. CDR3 DNA: TGCGCCAGCAGCTTGGACAGGGGGCCCGAGCAGTACTTC. This rearrangement joins TRBV5-1 to TRBJ2-7; 9 positions agree with TRBD1. With 0 bases clipped from V and 6 bases from J, the junction kept 1 base outside the gene matches. This CDR3 contains 13 residues. Germline V gene sequence: CDR1 SGHRS, CDR2 YFSETQ.

This sequence joins TRBV2 and TRBJ2-1, with 8 bases matching TRBD1. Germline CDR1 reads SNHLY; CDR2 reads FYNNEI. The CDR3 has 12 residues. V shed 8 bases, J shed 6 bases, and the junction held 3 bases outside the gene matches. The CDR3 coding sequence is TGTGCCAGCGGCGGACAGGGCAATGAGCAGTTCTTC. Amino acid sequence: CASGGQGNEQFF. Full variable domain (missing parts from reference TRBV2 and TRBJ2-1): EPEVTQTPSHQVTQMGQEVILRCVPISNHLYFYWYRQILGQKVEFLVSFYNNEISEKSEIFDDQFSVERPDGSNFTLKIRSTKLEDSAMYFCASGGQGNEQFFGPGTRLTVL.

The V and J genes are TRBV28 and TRBJ1-5; D unclear. The ends were cut back, 6 bases at V and 8 bases at J, with 11 bases in the middle. The CDR3 runs 12 residues. From germline, CDR1 is MDHEN and CDR2 SYDVKM. Here the CDR3 DNA reads TGTGCCAGCAGCCCGTTCGGGGAGCCCCAGCATTTT. It encodes CASSPFGEPQHF.

In nucleotides, the CDR3 is TGCGCCAGCAGCCGCGGACTAGTTCTCTACGAGCAGTACTTC. This translates into CASSRGLVLYEQYF. The rearrangement uses TRBV4-1 and TRBJ2-7, with 7 bases matching TRBD2. This CDR3 contains 14 residues. With V trimmed by 4 bases and J by 3 bases, 6 bases remained unmatched. Germline loops: CDR1 MGHRA, CDR2 YSYEKL.

This clone has just one count. The chain uses TRBV27 and TRBJ1-4, with TRBD1 matching over 9 bases. From germline, CDR1 is MNHEY and CDR2 SMNVEV (reference sequence). The CDR3 spans 16 residues. The junction had 11 bases not matched to a gene; V was cut back by 5 bases and J by 7 bases. The CDR3 sequence: CASSRSSQGAFEKLFF. CDR3 sequence (DNA): TGTGCCAGCAGTCGAAGTTCACAGGGGGCGTTTGAAAAACTGTTTTTT. Variable domain in full (rest from reference TRBV27 and TRBJ1-4): EAQVTQNPRYLITVTGKKLTVTCSQNMNHEYMSWYRQDPGLGLRQIYYSMNVEVTDKGDVPEGYKVSRKEKRNFPLILESPSPNQTSLYFCASSRSSQGAFEKLFFGSGTQLSVL.

The chain employs TRBV5-1 and TRBJ2-3; D perhaps matches TRBD2 (6 bases). Germline V gives CDR1 SGHRS, CDR2 YFSETQ. V was clipped by 1 base and J by 3 bases, with 18 bases between them. CDR3 length equals 17 residues. CDR3 sequence: CASSLFLGGAPTDTQYF. The CDR3 DNA is TGCGCCAGCAGCTTGTTTTTGGGGGGAGCACCTACAGATACGCAGTATTTT.

This chain connects TRBV29-1 to TRBJ2-3; TRBD1 matches 10 bases. V trimming: 4 bases; J trimming: 3 bases; junction bases outside the gene matches: 1. Germline loops: CDR1 SQVTM, CDR2 ANQGSEA. The CDR3 runs 13 residues. CDR3 DNA: TGCAGCGTTGGGGACAGGGGAACAGATACGCAGTATTTT. It codes for CSVGDRGTDTQYF.

The J gene is TRBJ1-1, the V gene TRBV29-1; D perhaps matches TRBD1 (5 bases). The germline CDR1 and CDR2 sequences are SQVTM and ANQGSEA. Trimming stripped 1 base from V and 0 bases from J, with 9 bases between. The CDR3 has 14 amino acids. CDR3 residues: CSVEVKGMNTEAFF. In DNA, the CDR3 is TGCAGCGTTGAAGTAAAGGGGATGAACACTGAAGCTTTCTTT. Variable domain in full (rest from reference TRBV29-1 and TRBJ1-1): SAVISQKPSRDICQRGTSLTIQCQVDSQVTMMFWYRQQPGQSLTLIATANQGSEATYESGFVIDKFPISRPNLTFSTLTVSNMSPEDSSIYLCSVEVKGMNTEAFFGQGTRLTVV.

The J gene is TRBJ2-3, the V gene TRBV5-1; 7 positions agree with TRBD1. The CDR3 consists of 14 residues. The J segment lost 0 bases and the V segment lost 6 bases, leaving 4 bases of the junction unmatched. CDR1 is SGHRS, CDR2 YFSETQ, per germline. The CDR3 is CASKLQGSTDTQYF. The CDR3 nucleotides read TGCGCCAGCAAACTACAGGGGAGCACAGATACGCAGTATTTT.

This chain connects TRBV5-1 to TRBJ2-3; TRBD1 matches 8 bases. J was trimmed by 5 bases and V by 4 bases; bases with no gene match: 9. Germline lookup yields CDR1 SGHRS and CDR2 YFSETQ. The length of the CDR3 is 15 residues. CDR3 coding DNA: TGCGCCAGCAGCCCAGGGGGCGCGGGTGTAGATACGCAGTATTTT. Protein sequence: CASSPGGAGVDTQYF.

The V gene is TRBV27, the J gene TRBJ2-7; 8 bases agree with TRBD1. CDR3 size: 15 residues. From germline, CDR1 is MNHEY and CDR2 SMNVEV (reference sequence). V was clipped by 7 bases and J by 3 bases; unmatched bases: 11. The CDR3 reads CASTPGGRNVYEQYF. Written as DNA, the CDR3 is TGTGCCAGCACTCCAGGGGGCCGAAATGTCTACGAGCAGTACTTC.

V and J are TRBV9 and TRBJ1-2, with 12 nucleotides matching TRBD1. Germline CDR1 reads SGDLS; CDR2 reads YYNGEE. This CDR3 is 17 amino acids long. Germline trimming cut 0 bases from V and 6 bases from J; bases unmatched to any gene: 9. CDR3 DNA sequence: TGTGCCAGCAGCGTAGGTAGGGACAGGGGGCGCATTGATGGCTACACCTTC. Protein product: CASSVGRDRGRIDGYTF.